This TCR beta chain stems from a study of CD8 T cells in ankylosing spondylitis. Concerning this clonotype: Its specificity is not known.

Study conclusions and caveats: Disease-associated clones were reportedly significantly overrepresented in matched ankylosing spondylitis synovial fluid. Several highly homologous variants made up a TCR beta motif, and this motif appeared characteristic of ankylosing spondylitis blood. The authors found the disease-linked clones to be CD8+ and relatively rare in peripheral blood.

Libraries of TCR beta came from quantitative 5'-RACE with molecular barcodes. Each CDR3 protein gets one entry after TCRdb re-called the 5' RACE reads with MiXCR. The sample records about 800,000 distinct CDR3 sequences, about 12% being singletons. The CDR3 loop spans 13 amino acids. The ends were cut back, 3 bases at V and 1 base at J, with 6 bases in the middle. Germline V CDR1 and CDR2: SNHLY, FYNNEI. The source is a male donor with ankylosing spondylitis. The genes are TRBV2 and TRBJ1-1; D might be TRBD1 (5 bases). The sample comprised blood, either unsorted or a sorted T cell fraction (not recorded which). CDR3: CASSDGANTEAFF. The CDR3 DNA reads TGTGCCAGCAGTGATGGGGCGAACACTGAAGCTTTCTTT.